The 31 T cell receptor beta chains below were found in one sample sequenced in a study of response to subunit inactivated influenza vaccine. TCRdb analysed the RT-PCR reads with MiXCR anew, one entry per CDR3 protein. The sample records around 530,000 distinct CDR3 sequences, approximately 15% being singletons. The sample was CD4+ T cells sorted from PBMCs, taken roughly 24 months after vaccination. The source of these receptors is a man aged 45-69 years who received an inactivated influenza vaccine.

This clonotype was seen more than once but under ten times. V is TRBV6-6 and J is TRBJ1-2, with 7 bases that match TRBD1. V shed 5 bases and J 4 bases; nucleotides not matched to a gene: 4. The germline gives CDR1 MNHNY, CDR2 SVGAGI (reference sequence). The CDR3 consists of 13 residues. CDR3 coding DNA: TGTGCCAGCAGTGAGGGGGCGATCTATGGCTACACCTTC. Residues: CASSEGAIYGYTF.

J is TRBJ2-2 and V is TRBV10-3, with D perhaps being TRBD1 or TRBD2 (6 bases each). V was trimmed by 5 bases and J by 4 bases, leaving 14 bases between them. The CDR3 covers 15 residues. CDR1 is ENHRY and CDR2 is SYGVKD in the germline V gene. The CDR3 loop is CAISPRGAPTGELFF. Here the CDR3 DNA reads TGTGCCATCAGTCCAAGGGGGGCCCCCACCGGGGAGCTGTTTTTT.

This clonotype was seen repeatedly, ten times or more. The rearrangement uses TRBV7-9 and TRBJ1-6, with 7 bases matching TRBD1. CDR1 and CDR2 from the germline V gene are SEHNR and FQNEAQ (reference sequence). The V gene end was trimmed by 8 bases and the J gene end by 5 bases; junction bases not matched to a gene: 9. The CDR3 is 15 amino acids. CDR3 sequence: CASAQGNKNNSPLHF. DNA of the CDR3: TGTGCCAGCGCACAGGGGAATAAGAATAATTCACCCCTCCACTTT.

This clonotype was detected only a few times. This chain connects TRBV5-5 to TRBJ1-3; 10 bases map to TRBD1. The CDR3 contains 15 residues. Germline lookup yields CDR1 SGHKS and CDR2 YYEKEE (reference sequence). V lost 4 bases to trimming and J lost 3 bases; unmatched junction nucleotides: 4. The CDR3 spells CASSAGQGSGNTIYF. The CDR3 DNA is TGTGCCAGCAGCGCGGGACAGGGGAGTGGAAACACCATATATTTT. Together with reference TRBV5-5 and TRBJ1-3, the CDR3 gives the full variable domain: DAGVTQSPTHLIKTRGQQVTLRCSPISGHKSVSWYQQVLGQGPQFIFQYYEKEERGRGNFPDRFSARQFPNYSSELNVNALLLGDSALYLCASSAGQGSGNTIYFGEGSWLTVV.

This clonotype was counted at least ten times. The rearrangement links TRBV11-2 to TRBJ1-2; 11 bases agree with TRBD1. There are 15 residues in the CDR3. After removal of 5 bases from V and 3 bases from J, the junction contained 5 bases not matched to a gene. Germline V lookup: CDR1 SGHAT, CDR2 FQNNGV. CDR3 sequence: CASSTGTGGDYGYTF. For the CDR3, the DNA is TGTGCCAGCAGCACTGGGACAGGGGGGGACTATGGCTACACCTTC.

In regard to this clonotype: At one end, the junction sequence differs from germline, possibly due to a read error. The rearrangement uses TRBV28 and TRBJ1-5; 9 bases agree with TRBD1. CDR3 size: 14 residues. CDR1 is MDHEN, CDR2 SYDVKM, per germline. CDR3 in DNA: TGTGCCGGCAGTTTGGGACAGGGTAGTCAGCCCCAGCATTTT. This encodes CAGSLGQGSQPQHF.

The J gene is TRBJ2-7, the V gene TRBV6-5; 10 bases are a match to TRBD2. CDR1 is MNHEY and CDR2 is SVGAGI in the germline V gene. The CDR3 runs 16 residues. J gave up 5 bases and V 0 bases, and 7 bases lay outside the gene matches. CDR3 nucleotides: TGTGCCAGCAGTTACTCGGCTAGCGGGAGCGGTCACGAGCAGTACTTC. It encodes CASSYSASGSGHEQYF.

This clonotype was picked up a small number of times. The gene calls are TRBV5-6 and TRBJ2-3; TRBD1 aligns across 9 bases. Germline CDR1 SGHDT, CDR2 YYEEEE. There are 16 residues in the CDR3. J lost 2 bases, V lost 4 bases, and 8 bases had no gene match. The CDR3 is CASSQDRGGLTDTQYF. The CDR3 DNA reads TGTGCCAGCAGCCAGGACAGGGGCGGACTCACAGATACGCAGTATTTT.

The chain is built from TRBV29-1 and TRBJ2-7; TRBD2 matches 8 bases. The CDR3 length is 14 residues. Looked up from germline, CDR1 is SQVTM and CDR2 is ANQGSEA. Trimming took 4 bases from V and 2 from J; bases not matched to a gene: 7. CDR3 sequence reads: CSVALAGGTYEQYF. The CDR3 nucleotides read TGCAGCGTTGCCCTAGCGGGTGGGACCTACGAGCAGTACTTC.

This clonotype was detected only a few times. The chain is built from TRBV28 and TRBJ2-7; 12 nucleotides agree with TRBD1. This CDR3 contains 15 residues. V lost 4 bases, J lost 6 bases, and 7 bases stayed unmatched. Germline V gene sequence: CDR1 MDHEN, CDR2 SYDVKM. The CDR3 DNA reads as TGTGCCAGCAGTTCCCCGGGACAGGGGGCTATCGAGCAGTACTTC. Translating gives CASSSPGQGAIEQYF.

The chain has TRBV28 and TRBJ2-2; D possibly corresponds to TRBD2 (6 bases). Germline V CDR1 and CDR2: MDHEN, SYDVKM. The V gene lost 4 bases and the J gene lost 4 bases, with 16 bases spanning the gap. The CDR3 length is 16 residues. In DNA form, the CDR3 reads TGTGCCAGCAGTTCCGGGACTCCCTACCCCACCGGGGAGCTGTTTTTT. Protein product: CASSSGTPYPTGELFF.

The chain uses TRBV11-3 and TRBJ2-1; TRBD2 matches 10 bases. Germline trimming cut 4 bases from V and 9 bases from J; bases unmatched to any gene: 6. The germline CDR1 and CDR2 sequences are SGHNT and YENEEA. This CDR3 is 14 amino acids long. The CDR3, as DNA: TGTGCCAGCAGCTCCATAGCGGGAGGAGGTGAGCAGTTCTTC. Amino acid sequence: CASSSIAGGGEQFF.

There are many counts of this clonotype. The genes are TRBV20-1 and TRBJ2-1; D may be TRBD1 or TRBD2 (5 bases each). The V gene's germline CDR1 is DFQATT and CDR2 SNEGSKA (reference sequence). V gave up 4 bases and J gave up 2 bases, with 18 bases separating them. CDR3 length: 16 amino acids. Written as DNA, the CDR3 is TGCAGTGCTAAGAAAAAGTGGGACCGGACCTACAATGAGCAGTTCTTC. Its protein is CSAKKKWDRTYNEQFF.

This clonotype was seen at least ten times. This chain uses TRBV10-3 with TRBJ2-4, with 9 bases that match TRBD2. There are 17 residues in the CDR3. Germline V gene sequence: CDR1 ENHRY, CDR2 SYGVKD. V dropped 0 bases and J dropped 9; count of bases not matched to a gene: 12. The CDR3: CAISESVLAGPRAIQYF. CDR3 nucleotides: TGTGCCATCAGTGAGTCGGTCCTAGCGGGGCCACGGGCCATTCAGTACTTC.

This clonotype was detected ten times or more. One end of the junction varies from germline; a read error may be responsible. J is TRBJ2-7 and V is TRBV7-2; no clear D. In germline, CDR1 is SGHTA, CDR2 FQGNSA. The CDR3 consists of 13 residues. In DNA, the CDR3 is TGCGCCAGCAGCTTGCCCGGAACCTACGAGCAGTACTTC. Amino acid sequence: CASSLPGTYEQYF.

The V gene is TRBV12-3 or TRBV12-4, the J gene TRBJ2-7; 11 bases map to TRBD2. This CDR3 region has 15 residues. Trimming removed 6 bases from V and 2 bases from J; junction bases left unmatched: 6. The CDR3 loop reads CASSPTSGGAYEQYF. The CDR3, as DNA: TGTGCCAGCAGCCCTACTAGCGGGGGAGCCTACGAGCAGTACTTC.

The V gene is TRBV18, the J gene TRBJ2-7, with a tentative D call TRBD1 (6 bases). The CDR3 runs to 14 residues. With 3 bases removed from V and 1 base from J, the gap between germline ends came to 10 bases. The V gene's germline CDR1 is KGHSH and CDR2 LQKENI. CDR3 nucleotide sequence: TGTGCCAGCTCACCGGAGCAGGGGTCCTACGAGCAGTACTTC. Its translation is CASSPEQGSYEQYF.

This clonotype turned up a few times. The chain recombines TRBV3-1 with TRBJ1-5; D gene unclear. In germline, CDR1 is LGHDT, CDR2 YNNKEL (reference sequence). The CDR3 consists of 14 residues. V was pared by 2 bases and J by 4 bases, with 9 bases between. The CDR3 loop is CASSQSRSNQPQHF. Here the CDR3 DNA reads TGTGCCAGCAGCCAATCCAGGAGTAATCAGCCCCAGCATTTT.

This clonotype was detected many times. The chain employs TRBV12-3 or TRBV12-4 and TRBJ1-5; weak D call: TRBD1 (5 bases). Trimming stripped 4 bases from V and 9 bases from J, with 10 bases between. CDR3 size: 12 residues. The DNA for the CDR3 is TGTGCCAGCAGTTACACTAGGGGGCCCCAGCATTTT. Translation: CASSYTRGPQHF.

Only a few counts were recorded for this clonotype. V is TRBV12-3 or TRBV12-4 and J is TRBJ2-7; 9 positions match TRBD2. This CDR3 spans 14 amino acids. J gave up 5 bases and V 1 base, and 3 bases lay outside the gene matches. Here the CDR3 DNA reads TGTGCCAGCAGTTTAGGCGGGAGGGGGAACGAGCAGTACTTC. It yields the protein CASSLGGRGNEQYF.

The chain couples TRBV2 to TRBJ1-6; 8 nucleotides align to TRBD1. CDR3 length: 15 residues. CDR1 is SNHLY and CDR2 is FYNNEI in the germline V gene. V lost 5 bases to trimming and J lost 5 bases; unmatched junction nucleotides: 5. The CDR3, as DNA: TGTGCCAGCAGTACGGACAGGGCGAATAATTCACCCCTCCACTTT. This encodes CASSTDRANNSPLHF.

This clonotype was observed a handful of times. The CDR3 spells CASSDRDRGGNQPQHF. The CDR3 DNA reads TGTGCCAGCAGTGATCGGGACAGGGGAGGGAATCAGCCCCAGCATTTT. This chain uses TRBV6-1 with TRBJ1-5, with 10 bases fitting TRBD1. Germline V gene sequence: CDR1 MNHNS, CDR2 SASEGT. This CDR3 region has 16 residues. V was pared by 3 bases and J by 4 bases, with 6 bases of the junction left unmatched.

V is TRBV21-1 and J is TRBJ2-1; TRBD2 is the table's D call, not checked against the DNA. TRBV21-1 represents a pseudogene. This CDR3 has 16 amino acids. The CDR3 sequence: CASSASGLAVYNEQFF. The CDR3 DNA sequence: TGTGCCAGCAGCGCATCGGGACTAGCGGTATACAATGAGCAGTTCTTC.

The chain joins TRBV20-1 to TRBJ2-3, with TRBD2 matching over 12 bases. The CDR3 is 16 amino acids. From germline, CDR1 is DFQATT and CDR2 SNEGSKA (reference sequence). Trimming removed 6 bases from V and 5 bases from J; junction bases left unmatched: 12. The CDR3 DNA follows: TGCAGTGCCCCGTCTAGCGGGAGGGGGGTTCGAGATACGCAGTATTTT. Protein sequence: CSAPSSGRGVRDTQYF.

For this clonotype: A read error may produce the germline difference seen at one junction end. This rearrangement joins TRBV5-1 to TRBJ2-7; weak D call: TRBD1 (6 bases). Germline V gives CDR1 SGHRS, CDR2 YFSETQ. The CDR3 consists of 13 residues. The DNA for the CDR3 is TGCCCCAGCAGCAGGGGCCCTTCCTACGAGCAGTACTTC. Translation gives CPSSRGPSYEQYF.

This clonotype came up many times. This CDR3 is CASDRGPGNTIYF. The CDR3 bases are TGTGCCAGCGACAGGGGCCCTGGAAACACCATATATTTT. The V gene is TRBV28, the J gene TRBJ1-3; 8 bases are a match to TRBD1. V gave up 8 bases and J gave up 2 bases; unmatched junction bases: 2. The length of the CDR3 is 13 residues. Germline assignment: CDR1 MDHEN and CDR2 SYDVKM. Filled out from reference TRBV28 and TRBJ1-3, the complete variable domain reads DVKVTQSSRYLVKRTGEKVFLECVQDMDHENMFWYRQDPGLGLRLIYFSYDVKMKEKGDIPEGYSVSREKKERFSLILESASTNQTSMYLCASDRGPGNTIYFGEGSWLTVV.

The J gene is TRBJ2-1, the V gene TRBV5-5, with 8 bases aligning to TRBD2. The ends lost 2 bases at V and 1 base at J; junction bases unmatched: 5. The germline CDR1 and CDR2 sequences are SGHKS and YYEKEE (reference sequence). The CDR3 loop spans 16 amino acids. As DNA, the CDR3 is TGTGCCAGCAGCTTAGATCCGGGGGGGTCCTACAATGAGCAGTTCTTC. Its protein is CASSLDPGGSYNEQFF.

This clonotype showed up just a few times. This chain uses TRBV18 with TRBJ2-1; TRBD2 agrees at 12 bases. CDR1 is KGHSH, CDR2 LQKENI, per germline. CDR3 length: 17 residues. J was trimmed by 1 base and V by 4 bases; bases with no gene match: 5. The CDR3 nucleotides are TGTGCCAGCTCACTCTGGACTAGCGGGACTTCCTACAATGAGCAGTTCTTC. This codes for CASSLWTSGTSYNEQFF.

This clonotype appeared many times. The chain joins TRBV20-1 to TRBJ2-5; D might be TRBD1 (6 bases). Between the trimmed V and J ends, which lost 5 bases and 4 bases, there was a span of 14 bases. The V gene's germline CDR1 is DFQATT and CDR2 SNEGSKA (reference sequence). CDR3 length: 13 amino acids. Here the CDR3 DNA reads TGCAGTGCTCGCCGGGACATGAGAGAGACCCAGTACTTC. This gives the protein CSARRDMRETQYF.

The V and J genes are TRBV19 and TRBJ2-6; D call uncertain. CDR1 is LNHDA, CDR2 SQIVND, per germline (reference sequence). The CDR3 runs to 15 residues. Trimming took 6 bases from V and 0 from J, leaving 9 bases between them. The CDR3 reads CASSLKGSGANVLTF. The CDR3 DNA follows: TGTGCCAGTAGCTTGAAGGGCTCTGGGGCCAACGTCCTGACTTTC.

This rearrangement joins TRBV6-1 to TRBJ2-4, with 9 bases matching TRBD2. Germline CDR1 MNHNS, CDR2 SASEGT. This CDR3 has 19 amino acids. The V gene end was trimmed by 6 bases and the J gene end by 7 bases; junction bases not matched to a gene: 22. The CDR3 loop is CASSSGGSGGMGLMNIQYF. CDR3 nucleotide sequence: TGTGCCAGCAGCTCCGGAGGTAGCGGGGGCATGGGATTGATGAACATTCAGTACTTC.